This is a list of T cell receptor beta chains from one sample in a study of blood T cells in healthy people across ages. TCRdb re-derived calls from the 5' RACE reads in MiXCR, one entry per CDR3 protein. The table shows 700,000 or so distinct CDR3 sequences, with roughly two fifths occurring only once. Sequencing input: blood. The receptors stem from a man at least 80 years old in good health. The CDR3 runs from the conserved cysteine through the conserved F or W. The order of the fields is J gene, V gene, clone size, D gene, CDR3 protein, CDR3 DNA. A D gene is named only where the DNA matches it firmly. The size entry is marked missing in some rows and otherwise reads once, few, many or a size class.

TRBJ2-7 TRBV5-1 NA TRBD2 CASSDSGVSYNEQYF TGCGCCAGCAGCGATAGCGGGGTCTCCTACAATGAGCAGTACTTC
TRBJ1-1 TRBV5-5 few NA CASSFSEDTEAFF TGTGCCAGCAGCTTTTCGGAAGACACTGAAGCTTTCTTT
TRBJ1-5 TRBV2 few NA CASTLQDRQPQHF TGTGCCAGCACTTTACAGGATCGGCAGCCCCAGCATTTT
TRBJ2-7 TRBV6-2/TRBV6-3 NA TRBD2 CASSYGGVSGAAEQYF TGTGCCAGCAGTTACGGTGGGGTAAGCGGGGCCGCGGAGCAGTACTTC
TRBJ2-6 TRBV28 NA NA CASTPAVAGANVLTF TGTGCCAGCACCCCCGCTGTAGCTGGGGCCAACGTCCTGACTTTC
TRBJ2-7 TRBV29-1 few NA CSVVSDTSDEQYF TGCAGCGTTGTAAGTGACACTTCCGACGAGCAGTACTTC
TRBJ2-7 TRBV28 NA TRBD2 CASRLGLAGVGEQYF TGTGCCAGCAGGCTAGGACTAGCGGGAGTGGGCGAGCAGTACTTC
TRBJ1-6 TRBV6-2/TRBV6-3 NA NA CASSLYRSNNSPLHF TGTGCCAGCAGCCTATACAGGTCGAATAATTCACCCCTCCACTTT
TRBJ1-2 TRBV10-3 NA TRBD1 CAIGQGARGLTNYGYTF TGTGCCATCGGACAGGGGGCGCGAGGCCTTACAAACTATGGCTACACCTTC
TRBJ2-7 TRBV29-1 NA NA CSAGDTIYEQYF TGCAGCGCCGGGGACACTATCTACGAGCAGTACTTC
TRBJ2-4 TRBV12-3/TRBV12-4 NA NA CASTDSWGEQCF TGTGCCAGCACAGACAGCTGGGGTGAGCAGTGCTTC
TRBJ2-6 TRBV11-3 NA NA CASSPSWGGANVLTF TGTGCCAGCAGCCCTAGTTGGGGCGGGGCCAACGTCCTGACTTTC
TRBJ2-2 TRBV6-4 NA NA CASRFRQGRNTGELFF TGTGCCAGCAGATTCCGGCAGGGCCGGAACACCGGGGAGCTGTTTTTT
TRBJ2-7 TRBV14 NA TRBD1 CASSQRQGSYNEQYF TGTGCCAGCAGCCAAAGACAGGGCTCCTACAATGAGCAGTACTTC
TRBJ2-5 TRBV29-1 few NA CSVGNRDPQETQYF TGCAGCGTTGGTAACAGGGACCCTCAAGAGACCCAGTACTTC
TRBJ2-7 TRBV20-1 NA TRBD1 CSARGQAFSYEQYF TGCAGTGCTAGGGGACAGGCCTTCTCCTACGAGCAGTACTTC
TRBJ2-5 TRBV7-9 NA NA CASSPRERAVGRSEQYF TGTGCCAGCAGTCCTAGGGAGCGGGCAGTTGGACGGTCTGAGCAGTACTTC
TRBJ2-1 TRBV28 few TRBD1 CASRGQGVIGAYNKQFF TGTGCCAGCAGGGGACAGGGCGTCATAGGGGCTTACAATAAGCAGTTCTTC
TRBJ1-1 TRBV6-2/TRBV6-3 NA NA CASIQTPNTEAFF TGTGCCAGCATTCAAACTCCGAACACTGAAGCTTTCTTT
TRBJ2-7 TRBV5-1 NA TRBD1 CASSKVSGQGPLEQYF TGCGCCAGCAGCAAAGTCTCGGGACAGGGCCCTCTGGAGCAGTACTTC
TRBJ2-5 TRBV18 NA TRBD2 CASSPQTSGGAREQYF TGTGCCAGCTCACCACAAACTAGCGGGGGGGCTCGAGAGCAGTACTTC
TRBJ2-3 TRBV5-1 NA NA CASNLAAQTTDTQYF TGCGCCAGCAACTTGGCAGCGCAGACCACAGATACGCAGTATTTT
TRBJ2-6 TRBV28 NA NA CASSVVAGANVLTF TGTGCCAGCAGTGTAGTAGCCGGGGCCAACGTCCTGACTTTC
TRBJ2-5 TRBV6-5 NA TRBD1 CASSYRTGEETQYF TGTGCCAGCAGTTACCGGACAGGCGAAGAGACCCAGTACTTC
TRBJ1-2 TRBV20-1 few NA CSARDGTGYTF TGCAGTGCTAGAGACGGTACTGGCTACACCTTC
TRBJ1-5 TRBV7-2 few NA CASSLSGTADQPQHF TGTGCCAGCAGCCTCTCGGGCACAGCTGATCAGCCCCAGCATTTT
TRBJ2-5 TRBV4-2 NA NA CASSQGSSQETQYF TGTGCCAGCAGCCAAGGAAGTAGCCAAGAGACCCAGTACTTC
TRBJ2-1 TRBV10-1 NA TRBD2 CASSESAGGKNEQFF TGCGCCAGCAGTGAGTCGGCGGGAGGTAAGAATGAGCAGTTCTTC
TRBJ2-2 TRBV5-1 NA NA CASSFLLAAGSGELFF TGCGCCAGCAGCTTTTTGTTAGCAGCTGGGTCCGGGGAGCTGTTTTTT
TRBJ2-5 TRBV6-1 NA NA CASIGGRAETQYF TGTGCCAGCATTGGGGGGCGCGCGGAGACCCAGTACTTC
TRBJ2-7 TRBV2 NA NA CASVAQAGETYEQYF TGTGCCAGCGTTGCCCAAGCGGGTGAGACCTACGAGCAGTACTTC
TRBJ2-5 TRBV7-2 NA NA CASSLVGQGWETQYF TGTGCCAGCAGCTTAGTGGGCCAGGGATGGGAGACCCAGTACTTC
TRBJ2-3 TRBV6-1 few TRBD2 CASRDTLAGVGVRTDTQYF TGTGCCAGCAGGGATACACTAGCGGGGGTGGGGGTGAGGACAGATACGCAGTATTTT
TRBJ2-2 TRBV6-5 NA TRBD1 CASSRDRGGTGELFF TGTGCCAGCAGCCGGGACAGGGGAGGGACCGGGGAGCTGTTTTTT
TRBJ1-6 TRBV7-2 NA NA CASSSKSGRPFSPLHF TGTGCCAGCAGCTCGAAGTCGGGACGGCCTTTTTCACCCCTCCACTTT
TRBJ2-7 TRBV6-6 few TRBD1 CASRDGTGGFHEQYF TGTGCCAGCAGAGACGGGACAGGGGGATTCCACGAGCAGTACTTC
TRBJ2-5 TRBV20-1 NA NA CSAGRRETQYF TGCAGTGCGGGTCGGCGAGAGACCCAGTACTTC
TRBJ2-3 TRBV6-2/TRBV6-3 once NA CASSFKLSTTTDTQYF TGTGCCAGCAGTTTCAAACTGAGTACCACGACAGATACGCAGTATTTT
TRBJ2-2 TRBV2 few NA CASSAVRAGELFF TGTGCCAGCAGTGCAGTCCGGGCCGGGGAGCTGTTTTTT
TRBJ1-2 TRBV20-1 NA NA CSASPVGSNYGYTF TGCAGTGCTAGCCCGGTGGGCTCGAACTATGGCTACACCTTC
TRBJ1-1 TRBV7-2 few NA CASSLEPRSAFF TGTGCCAGCAGCTTAGAGCCACGGTCGGCTTTCTTT
TRBJ2-1 TRBV20-1 few NA CSARVVGLSGEQFF TGCAGTGCTAGAGTAGTTGGACTGTCTGGTGAGCAGTTCTTC
TRBJ1-2 TRBV6-5 NA TRBD1 CASRQKGASNYGYTF TGTGCCAGCAGGCAGAAGGGGGCGTCTAACTATGGCTACACCTTC